Below, one TCR beta chain is given with its context. These data are taken from a study of T cells expressing NK-cell markers. Study at large: Just one sequenced donor of eight was HCMV-seronegative, while seven were seropositive.

CDR1 is KGHSH, CDR2 LQKENI, per germline. This CDR3 region has 15 residues. Reanalyzing the 5' RACE reads, TCRdb keeps one entry per CDR3 protein, without DNA. The repertoire shows 550,000 or so distinct CDR3 sequences; the top ten hold 3% to 4.5%. Sequencing was done on a sample of blood T cells: a sorted CD56 or NKG2C T cell subset, CD4+ or CD8+ T cells, or bulk PBMC T cells (not recorded which). The V and J genes are TRBV18 and TRBJ2-5; absent DNA, TCRdb's TRBD1 call cannot be checked. The TCR was taken from a man younger than 30 in good health. CDR3 region: CASSSKKTVWETQYF.